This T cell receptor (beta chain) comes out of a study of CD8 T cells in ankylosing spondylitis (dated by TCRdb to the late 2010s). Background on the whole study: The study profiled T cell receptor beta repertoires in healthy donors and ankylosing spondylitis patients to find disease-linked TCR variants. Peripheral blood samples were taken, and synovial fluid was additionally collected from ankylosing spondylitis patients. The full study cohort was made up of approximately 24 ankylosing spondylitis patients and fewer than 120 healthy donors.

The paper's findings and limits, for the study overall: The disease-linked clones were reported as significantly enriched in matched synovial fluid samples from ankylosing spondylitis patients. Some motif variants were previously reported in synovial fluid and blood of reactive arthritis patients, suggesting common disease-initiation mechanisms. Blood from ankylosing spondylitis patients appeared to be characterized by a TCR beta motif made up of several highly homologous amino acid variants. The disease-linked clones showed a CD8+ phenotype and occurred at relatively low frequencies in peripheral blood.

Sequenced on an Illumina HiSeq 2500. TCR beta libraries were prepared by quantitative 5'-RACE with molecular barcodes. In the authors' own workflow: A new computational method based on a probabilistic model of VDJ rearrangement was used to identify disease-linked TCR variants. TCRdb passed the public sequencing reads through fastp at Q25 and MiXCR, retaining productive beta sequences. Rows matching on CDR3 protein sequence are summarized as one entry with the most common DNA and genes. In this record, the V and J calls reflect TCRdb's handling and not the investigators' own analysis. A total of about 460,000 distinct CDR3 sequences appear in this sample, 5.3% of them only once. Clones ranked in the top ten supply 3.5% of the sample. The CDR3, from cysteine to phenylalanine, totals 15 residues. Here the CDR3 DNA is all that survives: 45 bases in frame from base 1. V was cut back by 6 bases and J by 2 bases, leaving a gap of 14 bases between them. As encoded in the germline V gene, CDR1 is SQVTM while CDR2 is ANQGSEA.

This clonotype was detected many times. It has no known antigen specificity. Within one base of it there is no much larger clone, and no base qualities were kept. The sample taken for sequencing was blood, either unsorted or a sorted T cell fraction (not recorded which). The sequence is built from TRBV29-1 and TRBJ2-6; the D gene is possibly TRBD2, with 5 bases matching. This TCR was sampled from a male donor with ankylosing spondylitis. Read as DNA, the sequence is TGCAGCGTCTTCGAGGGAAGCCCTGGGGCCAACGTCCTGACTTTC. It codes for CSVFEGSPGANVLTF.